These T cell receptor beta chains were read from a single sample in a study of identical twins. TCRdb reanalysed the 5' RACE reads using MiXCR and keeps one entry per CDR3 protein. This sample has hundreds of thousands of distinct CDR3 sequences, with approximately 18% found just once. Separately, the same data were catalogued under a study of T cells expressing NK-cell markers.

The sample consisted of PBMCs. The receptor set was obtained from a woman aged 18-29 years in good health. CDR3s include the opening cysteine and the closing phenylalanine or tryptophan. The order of the fields is CDR3 protein, J gene, V gene.

CDR3: CSARLVMRNEQFF; J: TRBJ2-1; V: TRBV20-1
CDR3: CSVDRATYNEQFF; J: TRBJ2-1; V: TRBV29-1
CDR3: CASSLDMVATEAFF; J: TRBJ1-1; V: TRBV5-1
CDR3: CASSPPFGPEQYF; J: TRBJ2-7; V: TRBV12-3/TRBV12-4
CDR3: CASREAGGVEQYF; J: TRBJ2-7; V: TRBV6-1
CDR3: CASSLSKQPQHF; J: TRBJ1-5; V: TRBV5-6
CDR3: CASPDRGYYEQYF; J: TRBJ2-7; V: TRBV12-3/TRBV12-4
CDR3: CSAISGGYNEQFF; J: TRBJ2-1; V: TRBV20-1
CDR3: CSAYERATPYEQYF; J: TRBJ2-7; V: TRBV20-1
CDR3: CASTQRELYTGELFF; J: TRBJ2-2; V: TRBV3-1
CDR3: CATSRDSGGTYEQYF; J: TRBJ2-7; V: TRBV15
CDR3: CASSWGGYNEQFF; J: TRBJ2-1; V: TRBV11-2
CDR3: CASSFWTGSYEQYF; J: TRBJ2-7; V: TRBV28
CDR3: CATSRVPGLDTQYF; J: TRBJ2-3; V: TRBV15
CDR3: CASSSPGVRAFF; J: TRBJ1-1; V: TRBV7-2
CDR3: CASSLASGGAFSGTDTQYF; J: TRBJ2-3; V: TRBV5-1
CDR3: CASSAGTGPSTDTQYF; J: TRBJ2-3; V: TRBV5-1
CDR3: CASSPSILPGELFF; J: TRBJ2-2; V: TRBV5-1
CDR3: CASSEVVGENIQYF; J: TRBJ2-4; V: TRBV6-1
CDR3: CASSLSPTYEQFF; J: TRBJ2-1; V: TRBV7-9
CDR3: CASPPTRTVQETQYF; J: TRBJ2-5; V: TRBV21-1
CDR3: CASSAGTTETQYF; J: TRBJ2-5; V: TRBV6-2/TRBV6-3
CDR3: CASSPNPDSGEQYF; J: TRBJ2-7; V: TRBV18
CDR3: CASSSGTGGGTGELFF; J: TRBJ2-2; V: TRBV5-1
CDR3: CASSYSGGIQETQYF; J: TRBJ2-5; V: TRBV6-5
CDR3: CASTLAGGTDTQYF; J: TRBJ2-3; V: TRBV7-9
CDR3: CASSYWGGVSETQYF; J: TRBJ2-5; V: TRBV6-5
CDR3: CASSLVTGAINEQFF; J: TRBJ2-1; V: TRBV5-1
CDR3: CASSLTSGVYNEQFF; J: TRBJ2-1; V: TRBV5-1
CDR3: CASTRGRLEMNTEAFF; J: TRBJ1-1; V: TRBV6-2/TRBV6-3
CDR3: CSVSFLSHEQYF; J: TRBJ2-7; V: TRBV29-1
CDR3: CASSLSARASGYNEQFF; J: TRBJ2-1; V: TRBV7-2
CDR3: CSVTQALLQGQETQYF; J: TRBJ2-5; V: TRBV29-1
CDR3: CASSLVAGAVGELFF; J: TRBJ2-2; V: TRBV11-2
CDR3: CASSLTSGKQETQYF; J: TRBJ2-5; V: TRBV7-3
CDR3: CSAREGAYTGELFF; J: TRBJ2-2; V: TRBV20-1
CDR3: CASMVPLGYEQYF; J: TRBJ2-7; V: TRBV2
CDR3: CASSLDRGLGGELFF; J: TRBJ2-2; V: TRBV12-3/TRBV12-4
CDR3: CSALPGTGGAGELFF; J: TRBJ2-2; V: TRBV20-1
CDR3: CASSLYRRDSPLHF; J: TRBJ1-6; V: TRBV5-5
CDR3: CASSEGGGFMNTEAFF; J: TRBJ1-1; V: TRBV5-1
CDR3: CASSLRGGQEKLFF; J: TRBJ1-4; V: TRBV12-3/TRBV12-4
CDR3: CAWGGGQGNYEQYF; J: TRBJ2-7; V: TRBV30
CDR3: CASSSGAGTVAYEQYF; J: TRBJ2-7; V: TRBV7-3
CDR3: CAWSVTGREQYF; J: TRBJ2-7; V: TRBV30
CDR3: CASSLAQGLQAFF; J: TRBJ1-1; V: TRBV7-3
CDR3: CASSTSRADTEAFF; J: TRBJ1-1; V: TRBV19
CDR3: CASSPSSNYEQYF; J: TRBJ2-7; V: TRBV5-6
CDR3: CASSIRGQPPYEQYF; J: TRBJ2-7; V: TRBV9
CDR3: CASNSPTGQGATGANVLTF; J: TRBJ2-6; V: TRBV6-1
CDR3: CASSQVRAPLHF; J: TRBJ1-6; V: TRBV3-1
CDR3: CASSVILGTQYF; J: TRBJ2-3; V: TRBV11-2
CDR3: CAISESAETKNIQYF; J: TRBJ2-4; V: TRBV10-3
CDR3: CASSVAVTSINEQFF; J: TRBJ2-1; V: TRBV9
CDR3: CASSQDWGRAGTDTQYF; J: TRBJ2-3; V: TRBV4-3
CDR3: CASQGGVGSYNEQFF; J: TRBJ2-1; V: TRBV19
CDR3: CASSLLLGAPYGYTF; J: TRBJ1-2; V: TRBV7-9
CDR3: CATSRERAGGSDEQFF; J: TRBJ2-1; V: TRBV15
CDR3: CASSFLPGEWYEQYF; J: TRBJ2-7; V: TRBV7-2
CDR3: CASSSYRDRAYEQYF; J: TRBJ2-7; V: TRBV7-9